Listed below are T cell receptor beta chains from one sample, sequenced in a study of cytomegalovirus exposure and HLA in healthy donors. Data came from immunoSEQ multiplex PCR; TCRdb stores just in-frame clones and leaves some out. The data show approximately 120,000 clones, roughly 76% seen once. The sample comprised PBMCs. These receptors were obtained from a woman aged 60 to 75 in good health and CMV-seropositive. CDR3s include the opening cysteine and the closing phenylalanine or tryptophan. Expanded clones are given a class, and other clones once, few, many or no size at all.

clone_size,j_call,v_call,cdr3_aa
.,TRBJ2-7,TRBV6-5,CASSYSREEYEQYF
.,TRBJ2-7,TRBV19,CASSITGSPTYEQYF
.,TRBJ2-1,TRBV7-8,CASSLTSGSYEQFF
.,TRBJ1-3,TRBV9,CASTFGQTPGNTIYF
.,TRBJ2-3,TRBV25-1,CASTGTGDATDTQYF
once,TRBJ1-4,TRBV7-9,CASSSSEKLFF
.,TRBJ1-1,TRBV19,CASSIMYGMGAEAFF
.,TRBJ2-7,TRBV18,CASSPRTGLSWEQYF
.,TRBJ2-7,TRBV11-3,CASSLSPRNSYEQYF
.,TRBJ1-4,TRBV2,CASTRQSSTNEKLFF
.,TRBJ2-7,TRBV5-1,CASSSRSGRAYEQYF
.,TRBJ1-6,TRBV7-2,CASRGGSGGSPLHF
few,TRBJ1-2,TRBV19,CASSFRTVYTF
.,TRBJ2-7,TRBV7-3,CASSLGTSGRSEQYF
.,TRBJ1-4,TRBV7-9,CASRPKVAGDEKLFF
.,TRBJ1-5,TRBV15,CATSSNPWTGGGQPQHF
.,TRBJ2-7,TRBV10-3,CAISGSDSASSYEQYF
once,TRBJ2-2,TRBV5-1,CASSLRTSRTGELFF
.,TRBJ1-5,TRBV7-8,CASSLVMSSNQPQHF
once,TRBJ1-2,TRBV4-2,CASSQGDRASYGYTF
.,TRBJ1-4,TRBV25-1,CASSAGTGFEKLFF
.,TRBJ1-4,TRBV9,CASSVGVAGTGDEKLFF
.,TRBJ2-2,TRBV19,CASSRGQTNTGELFF
.,TRBJ1-1,TRBV6-5,CASLTLGGMNTEAFF
few,TRBJ1-2,TRBV6-4,CASSENRGLGGYTF